This T cell receptor beta chain stems from a study of cytomegalovirus exposure and HLA in healthy donors. As concerns this clone: Its antigen remains unknown.

General study points: Reportedly, HLA-A and HLA-B alleles of most subjects were accurately predicted from TCR beta. The later analysis indicated that the majority of CMV-associated TCR beta chains appeared HLA-restricted.

With V trimmed by 8 bases and J by 3 bases, 8 bases remained unmatched. Germline CDR1 MNHEY, CDR2 SVGAGI. The CDR3 is made up of 14 amino acids. The primer mix had 60 Vbeta and 13 Jbeta primers. Authors' methods: Later reanalysis found approximately 80 million unique TCR beta chains, 9 million to 12 million of them shared. TCRdb's copy holds only in-frame clones and misses some; the assay was immunoSEQ multiplex PCR. That table gives V, J and clone size, and the DNA gave D and trimming. The listing records tens of thousands of clones. The sequencing input was PBMCs. The chain joins TRBV6-5 to TRBJ2-7; 9 nucleotides align to TRBD1. The receptor's source is a woman younger than 45 in good health and CMV-seronegative. CDR3 DNA sequence: TGTGCCAGCGCACCCCGGGACAGGGTCTACGAGCAGTACTTC. Translated: CASAPRDRVYEQYF.